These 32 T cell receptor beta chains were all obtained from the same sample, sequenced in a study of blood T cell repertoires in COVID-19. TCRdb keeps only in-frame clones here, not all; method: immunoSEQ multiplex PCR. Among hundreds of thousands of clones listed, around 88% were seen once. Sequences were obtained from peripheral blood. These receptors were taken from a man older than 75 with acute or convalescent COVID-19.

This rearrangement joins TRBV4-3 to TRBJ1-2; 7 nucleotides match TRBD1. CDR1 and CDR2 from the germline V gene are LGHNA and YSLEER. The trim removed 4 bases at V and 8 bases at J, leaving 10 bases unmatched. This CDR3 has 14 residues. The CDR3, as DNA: TGCGCCAGCAGCCCCGGACAGGAATTTAACGGCTACACCTTC. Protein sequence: CASSPGQEFNGYTF.

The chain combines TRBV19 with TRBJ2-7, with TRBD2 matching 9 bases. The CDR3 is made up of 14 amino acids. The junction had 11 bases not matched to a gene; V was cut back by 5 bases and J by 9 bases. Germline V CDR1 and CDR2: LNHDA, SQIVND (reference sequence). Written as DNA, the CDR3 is TGTGCCAGTAGTCACCCCGGGACTAGCTTCGGGCAGTACTTC. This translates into CASSHPGTSFGQYF.

CDR3 nucleotides: TGCGCCAGCAGCTTGCTAGCGGGAGGCCTCCAAGAGACCCAGTACTTC. This translates into CASSLLAGGLQETQYF. V and J are TRBV5-1 and TRBJ2-5; the match to TRBD2 covers 11 bases. J lost 1 base, V lost 1 base, and 3 bases had no gene match. The germline gives CDR1 SGHRS, CDR2 YFSETQ. This CDR3 is built from 16 residues.

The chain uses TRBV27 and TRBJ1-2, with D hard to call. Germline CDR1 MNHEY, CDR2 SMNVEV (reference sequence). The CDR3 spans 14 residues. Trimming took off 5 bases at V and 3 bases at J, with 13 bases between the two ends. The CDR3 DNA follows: TGTGCCAGCAGTCCCCCCGGCGGCTACTATGGCTACACCTTC. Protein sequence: CASSPPGGYYGYTF.

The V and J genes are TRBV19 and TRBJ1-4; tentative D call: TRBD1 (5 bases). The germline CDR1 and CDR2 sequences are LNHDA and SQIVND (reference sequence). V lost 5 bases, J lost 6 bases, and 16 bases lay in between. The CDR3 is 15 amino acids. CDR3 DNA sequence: TGTGCCAGTAGTCTCCCGGGGGGTCCGGATGAAAAACTGTTTTTT. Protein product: CASSLPGGPDEKLFF. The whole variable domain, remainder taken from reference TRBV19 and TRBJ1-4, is DGGITQSPKYLFRKEGQNVTLSCEQNLNHDAMYWYRQDPGQGLRLIYYSQIVNDFQKGDIAEGYSVSREKKESFPLTVTSAQKNPTAFYLCASSLPGGPDEKLFFGSGTQLSVL.

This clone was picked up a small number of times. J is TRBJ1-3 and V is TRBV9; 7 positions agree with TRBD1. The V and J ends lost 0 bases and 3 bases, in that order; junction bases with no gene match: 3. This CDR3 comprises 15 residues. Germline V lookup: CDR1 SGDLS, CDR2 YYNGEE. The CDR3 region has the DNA TGTGCCAGCAGCGTAGCGGACAGGTTTGGAAACACCATATATTTT. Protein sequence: CASSVADRFGNTIYF.

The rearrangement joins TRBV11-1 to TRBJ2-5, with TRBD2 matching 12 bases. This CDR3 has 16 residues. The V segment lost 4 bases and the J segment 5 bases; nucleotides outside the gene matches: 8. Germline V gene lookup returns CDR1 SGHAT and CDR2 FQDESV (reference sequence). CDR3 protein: CASSSPTSGGMETQYF. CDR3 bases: TGTGCCAGCAGCTCACCAACTAGCGGGGGGATGGAGACCCAGTACTTC.

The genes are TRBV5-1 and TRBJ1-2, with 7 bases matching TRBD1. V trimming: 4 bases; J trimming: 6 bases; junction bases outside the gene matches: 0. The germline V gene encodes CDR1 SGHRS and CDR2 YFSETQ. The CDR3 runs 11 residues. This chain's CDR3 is CASSDRDGYTF. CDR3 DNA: TGCGCCAGCAGCGACAGGGATGGCTACACCTTC.

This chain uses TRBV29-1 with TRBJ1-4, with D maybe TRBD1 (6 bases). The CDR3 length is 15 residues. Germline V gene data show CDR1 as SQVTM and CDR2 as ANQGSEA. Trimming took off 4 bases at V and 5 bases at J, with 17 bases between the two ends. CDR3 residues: CSVAPGGQGNEKLFF. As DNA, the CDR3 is TGCAGCGTTGCCCCCGGCGGGCAGGGGAATGAAAAACTGTTTTTT.

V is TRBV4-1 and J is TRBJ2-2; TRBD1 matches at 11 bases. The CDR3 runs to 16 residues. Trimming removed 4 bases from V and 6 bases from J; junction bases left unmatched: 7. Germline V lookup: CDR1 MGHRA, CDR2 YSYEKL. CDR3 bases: TGCGCCAGCAGCCTTTCCGGGACAGGGGGGGCCGGGGAGCTGTTTTTT. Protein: CASSLSGTGGAGELFF.

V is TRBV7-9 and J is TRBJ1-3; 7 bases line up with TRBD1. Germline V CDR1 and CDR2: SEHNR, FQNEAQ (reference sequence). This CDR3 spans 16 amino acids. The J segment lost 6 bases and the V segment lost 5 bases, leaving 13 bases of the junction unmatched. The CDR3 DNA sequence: TGTGCCAGCAGCCGACCTTCCGGACAGGAGTCAAACACCATATATTTT. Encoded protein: CASSRPSGQESNTIYF.

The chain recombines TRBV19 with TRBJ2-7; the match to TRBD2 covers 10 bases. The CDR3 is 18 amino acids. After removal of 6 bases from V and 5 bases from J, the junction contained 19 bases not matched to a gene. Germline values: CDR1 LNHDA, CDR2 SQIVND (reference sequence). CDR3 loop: CASSIKSLLAGVPHEQYF. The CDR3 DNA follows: TGTGCCAGTAGCATCAAATCTCTTCTAGCGGGGGTCCCCCACGAGCAGTACTTC.

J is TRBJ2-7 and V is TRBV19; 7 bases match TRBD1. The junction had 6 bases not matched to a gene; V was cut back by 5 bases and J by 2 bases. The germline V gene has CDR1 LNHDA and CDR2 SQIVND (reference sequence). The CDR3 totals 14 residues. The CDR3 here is CASSSDRPAYEQYF. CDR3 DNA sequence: TGTGCCAGTAGTTCGGACAGGCCCGCCTACGAGCAGTACTTC.

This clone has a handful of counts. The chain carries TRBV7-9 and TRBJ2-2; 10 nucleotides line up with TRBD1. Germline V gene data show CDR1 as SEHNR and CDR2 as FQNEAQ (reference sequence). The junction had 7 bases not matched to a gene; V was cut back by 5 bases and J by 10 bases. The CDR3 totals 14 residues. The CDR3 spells CASSITGTGVELFF. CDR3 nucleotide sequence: TGTGCCAGCAGCATCACCGGGACAGGGGTGGAGCTGTTTTTT.

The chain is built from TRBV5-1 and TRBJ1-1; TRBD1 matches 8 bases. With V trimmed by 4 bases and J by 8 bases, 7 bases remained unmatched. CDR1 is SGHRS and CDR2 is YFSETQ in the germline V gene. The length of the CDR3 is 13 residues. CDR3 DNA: TGCGCCAGCAGCGGGAGGACAGGGAGGGAAGCTTTCTTT. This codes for CASSGRTGREAFF.

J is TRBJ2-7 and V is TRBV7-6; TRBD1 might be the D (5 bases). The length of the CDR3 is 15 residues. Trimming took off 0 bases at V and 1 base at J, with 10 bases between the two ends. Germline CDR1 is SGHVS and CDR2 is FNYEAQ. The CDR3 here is CASSLAQGTSYEQYF. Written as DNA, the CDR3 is TGTGCCAGCAGCTTAGCGCAGGGCACGTCCTACGAGCAGTACTTC.

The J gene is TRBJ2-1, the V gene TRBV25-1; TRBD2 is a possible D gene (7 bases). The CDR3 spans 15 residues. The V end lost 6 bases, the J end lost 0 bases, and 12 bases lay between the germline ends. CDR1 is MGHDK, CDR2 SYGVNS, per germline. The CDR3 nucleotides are TGTGCCAGCAGGGCAGGGGAGGGCTCCTACAATGAGCAGTTCTTC. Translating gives CASRAGEGSYNEQFF.

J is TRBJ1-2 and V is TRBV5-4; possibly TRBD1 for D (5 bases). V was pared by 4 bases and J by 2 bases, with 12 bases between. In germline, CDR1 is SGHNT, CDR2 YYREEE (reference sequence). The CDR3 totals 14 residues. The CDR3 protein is CASSPAGLNYGYTF. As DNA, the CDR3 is TGTGCCAGCAGCCCGGCAGGGCTAAACTATGGCTACACCTTC.

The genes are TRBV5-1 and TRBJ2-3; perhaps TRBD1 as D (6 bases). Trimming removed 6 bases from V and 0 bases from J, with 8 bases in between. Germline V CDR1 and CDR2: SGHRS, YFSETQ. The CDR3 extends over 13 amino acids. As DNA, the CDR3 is TGCGCCAGCAATGACAGGAGCACAGATACGCAGTATTTT. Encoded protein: CASNDRSTDTQYF.

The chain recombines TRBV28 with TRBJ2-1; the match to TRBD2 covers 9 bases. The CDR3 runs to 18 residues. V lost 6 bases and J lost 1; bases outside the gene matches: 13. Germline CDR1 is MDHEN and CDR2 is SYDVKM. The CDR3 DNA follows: TGTGCCAGCAGATCTTTTGGTAGCGGGAGTTTTTCCTACAATGAGCAGTTCTTC. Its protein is CASRSFGSGSFSYNEQFF.

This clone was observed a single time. As DNA, the CDR3 is TGTGCCAGCAGCCGGACAGGGGCTGGAAGCAATGAGCAGTTCTTC. Residues: CASSRTGAGSNEQFF. The chain has TRBV14 and TRBJ2-1, with 9 bases matching TRBD1. The V and J ends lost 4 bases and 6 bases, in that order; junction bases with no gene match: 7. The CDR3 totals 15 residues. CDR1 SGHDN and CDR2 FVKESK come from the germline V gene. The variable domain in full, completed from reference TRBV14 and TRBJ2-1, reads EAGVTQFPSHSVIEKGQTVTLRCDPISGHDNLYWYRRVMGKEIKFLLHFVKESKQDESGMPNNRFLAERTGGTYSTLKVQPAELEDSGVYFCASSRTGAGSNEQFFGPGTRLTVL.

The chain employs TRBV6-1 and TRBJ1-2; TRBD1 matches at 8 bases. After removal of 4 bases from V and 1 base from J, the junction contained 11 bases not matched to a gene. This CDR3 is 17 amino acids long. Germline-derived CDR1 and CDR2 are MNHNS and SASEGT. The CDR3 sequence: CASSARTGTGVNYGYTF. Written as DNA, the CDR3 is TGTGCCAGCAGTGCGCGAACGGGGACAGGCGTTAACTATGGCTACACCTTC.

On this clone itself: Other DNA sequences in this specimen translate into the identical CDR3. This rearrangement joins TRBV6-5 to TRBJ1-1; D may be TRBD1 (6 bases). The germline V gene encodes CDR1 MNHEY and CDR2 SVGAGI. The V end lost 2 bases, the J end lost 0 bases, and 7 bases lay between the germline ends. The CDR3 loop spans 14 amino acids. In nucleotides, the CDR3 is TGTGCCAGCAGTTACGGGACACTGAACACTGAAGCTTTCTTT. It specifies CASSYGTLNTEAFF.

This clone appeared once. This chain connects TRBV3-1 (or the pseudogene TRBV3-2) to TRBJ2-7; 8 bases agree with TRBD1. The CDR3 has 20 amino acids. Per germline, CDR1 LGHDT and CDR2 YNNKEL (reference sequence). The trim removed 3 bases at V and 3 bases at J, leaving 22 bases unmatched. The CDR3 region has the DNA TGTGCCAGCAGCCATCCTCCCCTATGGGGACAGGCCCGTCGATACTACGAGCAGTACTTC. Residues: CASSHPPLWGQARRYYEQYF.

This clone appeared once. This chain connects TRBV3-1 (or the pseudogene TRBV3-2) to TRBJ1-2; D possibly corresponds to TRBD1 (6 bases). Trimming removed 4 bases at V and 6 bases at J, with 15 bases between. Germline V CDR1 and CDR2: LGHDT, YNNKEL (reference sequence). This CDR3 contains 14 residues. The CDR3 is CASSLRTAAHGYTF. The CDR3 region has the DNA TGTGCCAGCAGCCTTCGGACAGCGGCACATGGCTACACCTTC.

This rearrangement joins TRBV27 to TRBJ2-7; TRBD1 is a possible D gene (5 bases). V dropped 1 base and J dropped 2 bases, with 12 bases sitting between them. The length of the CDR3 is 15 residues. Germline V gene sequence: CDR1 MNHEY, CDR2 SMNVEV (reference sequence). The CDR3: CASSLWPTGPYEQYF. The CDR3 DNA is TGTGCCAGCAGTTTATGGCCAACAGGACCCTACGAGCAGTACTTC.

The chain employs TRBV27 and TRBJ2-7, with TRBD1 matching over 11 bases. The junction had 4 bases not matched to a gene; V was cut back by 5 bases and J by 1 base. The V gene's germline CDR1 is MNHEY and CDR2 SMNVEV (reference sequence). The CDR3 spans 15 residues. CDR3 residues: CASSRTGGASYEQYF. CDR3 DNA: TGTGCCAGCAGTCGGACAGGGGGCGCTTCCTACGAGCAGTACTTC.

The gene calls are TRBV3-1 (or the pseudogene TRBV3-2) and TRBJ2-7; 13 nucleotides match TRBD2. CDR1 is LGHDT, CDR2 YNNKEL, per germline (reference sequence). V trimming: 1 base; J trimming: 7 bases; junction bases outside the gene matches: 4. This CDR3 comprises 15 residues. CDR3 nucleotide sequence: TGTGCCAGCAGCCAAGTAGGACTAGCGGGAGTAGAGCAGTACTTC. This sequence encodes CASSQVGLAGVEQYF.

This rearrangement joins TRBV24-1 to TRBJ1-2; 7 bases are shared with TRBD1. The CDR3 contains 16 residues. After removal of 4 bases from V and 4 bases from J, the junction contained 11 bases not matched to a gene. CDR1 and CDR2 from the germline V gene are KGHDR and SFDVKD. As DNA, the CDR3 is TGTGCCACCAGTGAATTCAGGGGGATACATGGCTATGGCTACACCTTC. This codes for CATSEFRGIHGYGYTF.

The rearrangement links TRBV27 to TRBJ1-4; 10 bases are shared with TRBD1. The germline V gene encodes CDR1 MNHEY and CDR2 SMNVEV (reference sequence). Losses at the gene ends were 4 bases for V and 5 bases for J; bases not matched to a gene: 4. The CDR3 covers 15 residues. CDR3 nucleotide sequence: TGTGCCAGCAGTTCCTCGGACAGGGGGAATGAAAAACTGTTTTTT. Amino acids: CASSSSDRGNEKLFF.

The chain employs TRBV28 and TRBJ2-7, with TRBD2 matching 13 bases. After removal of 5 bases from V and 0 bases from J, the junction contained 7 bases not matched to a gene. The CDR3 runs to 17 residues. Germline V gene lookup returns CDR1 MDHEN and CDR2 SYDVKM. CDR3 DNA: TGTGCCAGCAGTCTCTTACGACTAGCGGGAGGCTCCTACGAGCAGTACTTC. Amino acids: CASSLLRLAGGSYEQYF. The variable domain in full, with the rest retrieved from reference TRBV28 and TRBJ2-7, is DVKVTQSSRYLVKRTGEKVFLECVQDMDHENMFWYRQDPGLGLRLIYFSYDVKMKEKGDIPEGYSVSREKKERFSLILESASTNQTSMYLCASSLLRLAGGSYEQYFGPGTRLTVT.

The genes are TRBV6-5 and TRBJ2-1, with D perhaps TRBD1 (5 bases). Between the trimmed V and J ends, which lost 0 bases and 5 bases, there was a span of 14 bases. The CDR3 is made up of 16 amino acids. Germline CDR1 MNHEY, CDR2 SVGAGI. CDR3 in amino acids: CASSYSIDSQDNEQFF. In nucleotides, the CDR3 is TGTGCCAGCAGTTACTCGATCGACAGCCAGGACAATGAGCAGTTCTTC.